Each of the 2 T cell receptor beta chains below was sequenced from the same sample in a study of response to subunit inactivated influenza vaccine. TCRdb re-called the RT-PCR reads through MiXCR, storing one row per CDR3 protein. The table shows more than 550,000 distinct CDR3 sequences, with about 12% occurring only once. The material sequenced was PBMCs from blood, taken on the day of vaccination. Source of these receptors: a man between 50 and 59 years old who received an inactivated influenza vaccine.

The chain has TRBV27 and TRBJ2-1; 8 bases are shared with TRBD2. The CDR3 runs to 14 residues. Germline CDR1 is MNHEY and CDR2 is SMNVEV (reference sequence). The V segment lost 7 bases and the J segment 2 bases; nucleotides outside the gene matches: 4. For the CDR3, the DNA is TGTGCCAGCAAAAGCGGGGGCACCTACAATGAGCAGTTCTTC. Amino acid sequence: CASKSGGTYNEQFF.

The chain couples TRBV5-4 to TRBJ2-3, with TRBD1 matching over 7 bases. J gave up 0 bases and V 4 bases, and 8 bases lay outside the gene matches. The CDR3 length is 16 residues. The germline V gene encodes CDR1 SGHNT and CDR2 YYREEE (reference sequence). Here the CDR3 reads CASSTLDRTSTDTQYF. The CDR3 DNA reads TGTGCCAGCAGCACCTTGGACAGGACCAGCACAGATACGCAGTATTTT.